The clone carrying this TCR beta chain was observed at least ten times. What it binds is not known. In germline, CDR1 is SEHNR, CDR2 FQNEAQ (reference sequence). V was trimmed by 5 bases and J by 5 bases, leaving 16 bases between them. There are 15 residues in the CDR3. These data originate in a study of blood T cells in healthy people across ages. Study background: Through template switching, about one barcoded beta molecule was captured per two T cells, as measured in model experiments.

Study-wide results and caveats: Comparison with aged donors showed that long-lived donors had more naive CD4+ cells and higher diversity.

A second PCR, run for roughly 7 to 11 cycles, used a sample-barcoded 5' primer plus a J-beta primer mix. TCRdb re-called the 5' RACE reads through MiXCR, storing one row per CDR3 protein. This table holds 1.5 million to 2 million distinct CDR3 sequences, roughly 32% found once. A minimum of 7 million PBMCs was isolated per sample. This TCR derives from a woman in her 30s in good health. The chain recombines TRBV7-9 with TRBJ1-5; D uncertain. The sequenced sample consisted of blood. The CDR3 loop reads CASSHGVGLDQPQHF. The DNA for the CDR3 is TGTGCCAGCAGCCATGGGGTCGGGTTAGATCAGCCCCAGCATTTT. The whole variable domain, filled in from reference TRBV7-9 and TRBJ1-5, reads DTGVSQNPRHKITKRGQNVTFRCDPISEHNRLYWYRQTLGQGPEFLTYFQNEAQLEKSRLLSDRFSAERPKGSFSTLEIQRTEQGDSAMYLCASSHGVGLDQPQHFGDGTRLSIL.